This TCR beta chain was recovered during a study of blood T cells in healthy people across ages. Through a sample-barcoded 5' primer and a J-beta primer mix, a second PCR was run for roughly 6 to 12 cycles. Template switching added a 12-random-nucleotide identifier to every cDNA molecule. Each CDR3 protein gets one entry after TCRdb re-called the 5' RACE reads with MiXCR. The sample lists approximately 800,000 distinct CDR3 sequences, around half occurring once. The germline gives CDR1 MDHEN, CDR2 SYDVKM. Trimming took off 2 bases at V and 8 bases at J, with 16 bases between the two ends. CDR3 length equals 15 residues.

The chain links TRBV28 to TRBJ2-4; a possible D gene is TRBD1 (6 bases). The sequenced sample was blood. This receptor was taken from an elderly man in good health. The CDR3 sequence is CASSLGGQGRDIQYF. The CDR3 nucleotides are TGTGCCAGCAGTTTAGGCGGTCAGGGGCGGGACATTCAGTACTTC. The variable domain in full, with the rest retrieved from reference TRBV28 and TRBJ2-4, is DVKVTQSSRYLVKRTGEKVFLECVQDMDHENMFWYRQDPGLGLRLIYFSYDVKMKEKGDIPEGYSVSREKKERFSLILESASTNQTSMYLCASSLGGQGRDIQYFGAGTRLSVL.